This T cell receptor beta chain comes out of a study of T cells in Graves' hyperthyroidism and ophthalmopathy. Regarding the study as a whole: Patients with ophthalmopathy were separated from those with stable hyperthyroidism by a 13 V-J model. Most thyroid clonotypes that were expanded above 0.001 also turned up in blood.

The table lists this clonotype with many counts. The antigen is undetermined. TCR beta CDR3 regions were amplified from RNA transcripts. The HTBI primer set drove a first-round RT-PCR of the TCR CDR3. Each CDR3 protein gets one entry after TCRdb re-called the multiplex PCR reads with MiXCR. The data contain hundreds of thousands of distinct CDR3 sequences, about a sixth of them singletons. The ends were cut back, 6 bases at V and 2 bases at J, with 15 bases in the middle. The germline gives CDR1 MNHEY, CDR2 SMNVEV (reference sequence). This CDR3 contains 15 residues. Diagnosis relied on clinical symptoms, serum thyroxine and TRAb, thyroid ultrasound and orbital computed tomography.

The receptor's source is a woman aged 40 to 50 with Graves' ophthalmopathy. The chain joins TRBV27 to TRBJ2-3; a possible D gene is TRBD1 (5 bases). The sample consisted of blood. CDR3 nucleotides: TGTGCCAGCAGAAGACTGGACATACTCACAGATACGCAGTATTTT. This sequence encodes CASRRLDILTDTQYF.